Below, 4 T cell receptor beta chains from the same sample are listed, as sequenced in a study of PD-1 blockade in classical Hodgkin lymphoma (dated by TCRdb to about 2020). The library relied on the immunoSEQ multiplex PCR assay. Not all clones reach the TCRdb copy of this immuneACCESS table, which keeps in-frame sequences only. Checked studies attribute under half of the gap to unresolved V genes and leave the rest unexplained. The table for this sample lists under 30,000 clones; roughly 87% of them were counted only once. 2% to 2.5% of the sample is taken by the ten largest. The time point label here, explained by the study, means: cycle 1 day 1 (C1D1), immediately before nivolumab initiation. All trial patients had relapsed after autologous stem cell transplantation, with cohorts A, B and C differing in prior brentuximab vedotin exposure. A Miltenyi CD4+ T cell isolation kit was used for magnetic negative selection to purify CD4+ T cells from thawed PBMCs.

The source was CD4+ T cells from blood, collected at baseline. Source of these receptors: a human donor with classical Hodgkin lymphoma.

CDR3 amino acids: CASGTGGHEQYF. CDR3 bases: TGTGCCAGCGGCACAGGGGGACACGAGCAGTACTTC. The rearrangement links TRBV27 to TRBJ2-7; 8 nucleotides match TRBD1. The CDR3 contains 12 residues. The V segment lost 8 bases and the J segment 5 bases; nucleotides outside the gene matches: 5. The germline V gene encodes CDR1 MNHEY and CDR2 SMNVEV (reference sequence).

V is TRBV9 and J is TRBJ1-1, with 8 bases identical to TRBD1. Per germline, CDR1 SGDLS and CDR2 YYNGEE. The J segment lost 5 bases and the V segment lost 4 bases, leaving 7 bases of the junction unmatched. The CDR3 is 14 residues long. CDR3 nucleotides: TGTGCCAGCAGCCCATGGACAGGGTGGACTGAAGCTTTCTTT. This codes for CASSPWTGWTEAFF.

The CDR3 loop is CASSEAGNTDTQYF. Here the CDR3 DNA reads TGCGCCAGCAGCGAAGCGGGGAACACAGATACGCAGTATTTT. The chain links TRBV10-1 to TRBJ2-3; 7 bases are shared with TRBD2. Trimming at V came to 6 bases and at J to 2 bases, leaving 5 bases not matched to a gene. Germline V gene sequence: CDR1 WNHNN, CDR2 SYGVQD (reference sequence). The CDR3 is made up of 14 amino acids.

This clone was counted once. The chain employs TRBV11-1 and TRBJ1-1, with D unclear. Germline V lookup: CDR1 SGHAT, CDR2 FQDESV (reference sequence). Trimming stripped 3 bases from V and 5 bases from J, with 4 bases between. This CDR3 spans 11 amino acids. The CDR3 is CASSFQTEAFF. CDR3 coding DNA: TGTGCCAGCAGCTTCCAAACTGAAGCTTTCTTT.